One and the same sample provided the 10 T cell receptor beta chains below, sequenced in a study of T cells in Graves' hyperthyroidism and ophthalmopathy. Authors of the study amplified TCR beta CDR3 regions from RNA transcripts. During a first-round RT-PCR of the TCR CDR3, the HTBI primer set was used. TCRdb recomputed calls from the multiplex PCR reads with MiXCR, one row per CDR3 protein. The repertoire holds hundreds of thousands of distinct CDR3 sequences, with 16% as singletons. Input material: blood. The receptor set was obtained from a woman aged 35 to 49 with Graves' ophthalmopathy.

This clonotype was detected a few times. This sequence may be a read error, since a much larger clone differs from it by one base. CDR3 bases: TGTGCCAGCAGTTTCTCGGGAGTGCGCTACAATGGGCAGTTCTTC. Residues: CASSFSGVRYNGQFF. V is TRBV28 and J is TRBJ2-1, with D perhaps TRBD2 (6 bases). Germline V gene data show CDR1 as MDHEN and CDR2 as SYDVKM. This CDR3 comprises 15 residues. Drawing the rest from reference TRBV28 and TRBJ2-1, the complete variable domain is DVKVTQSSRYLVKRTGEKVFLECVQDMDHENMFWYRQDPGLGLRLIYFSYDVKMKEKGDIPEGYSVSREKKERFSLILESASTNQTSMYLCASSFSGVRYNGQFFGPGTRLTVL.

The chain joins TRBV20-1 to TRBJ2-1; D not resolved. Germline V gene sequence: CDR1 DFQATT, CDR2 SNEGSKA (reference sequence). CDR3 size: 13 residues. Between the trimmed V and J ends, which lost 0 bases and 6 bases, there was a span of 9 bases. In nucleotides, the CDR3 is TGCAGTGCTAGAGATTCGGTGGTCAATGAGCAGTTCTTC. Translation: CSARDSVVNEQFF.

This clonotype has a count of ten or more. In nucleotides, the CDR3 is TGCGCCAGCAGCTTGGACCTAAGCGGGGTGACAGATACGCAGTATTTT. Its protein product is CASSLDLSGVTDTQYF. The chain joins TRBV5-1 to TRBJ2-3; 7 nucleotides align to TRBD2. With V trimmed by 0 bases and J by 3 bases, 7 bases remained unmatched. This CDR3 region has 16 residues. The germline V gene has CDR1 SGHRS and CDR2 YFSETQ.

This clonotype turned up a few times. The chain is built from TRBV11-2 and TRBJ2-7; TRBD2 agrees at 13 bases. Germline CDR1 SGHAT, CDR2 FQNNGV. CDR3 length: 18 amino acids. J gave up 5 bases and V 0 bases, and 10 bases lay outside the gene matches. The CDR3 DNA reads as TGTGCCAGCAGCTTAGATCCGACTAGCGGGGGGTTCAGGGACGAGCAGTACTTC. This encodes CASSLDPTSGGFRDEQYF.

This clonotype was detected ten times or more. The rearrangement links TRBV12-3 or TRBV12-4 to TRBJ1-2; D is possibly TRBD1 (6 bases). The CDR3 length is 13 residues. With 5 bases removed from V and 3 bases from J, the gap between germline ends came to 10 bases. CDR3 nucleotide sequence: TGTGCCAGCAGTAAGGGGGTCGACTATGGCTACACCTTC. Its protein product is CASSKGVDYGYTF.

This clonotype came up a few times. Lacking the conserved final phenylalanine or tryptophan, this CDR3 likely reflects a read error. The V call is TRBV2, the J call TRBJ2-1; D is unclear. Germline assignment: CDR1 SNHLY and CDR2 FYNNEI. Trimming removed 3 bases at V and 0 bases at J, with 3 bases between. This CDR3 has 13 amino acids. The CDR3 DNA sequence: TGTGCCAGCAGTGACAGCTCCTACAATGAGCAGTTCCTC. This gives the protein CASSDSSYNEQFL.

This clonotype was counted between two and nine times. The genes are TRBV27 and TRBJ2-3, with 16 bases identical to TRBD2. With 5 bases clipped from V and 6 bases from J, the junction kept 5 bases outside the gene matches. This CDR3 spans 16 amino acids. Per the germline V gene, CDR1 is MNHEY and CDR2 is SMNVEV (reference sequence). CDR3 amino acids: CASSIGTSGGADTQYF. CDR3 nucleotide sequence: TGTGCCAGCAGTATAGGGACTAGCGGGGGGGCGGATACGCAGTATTTT.

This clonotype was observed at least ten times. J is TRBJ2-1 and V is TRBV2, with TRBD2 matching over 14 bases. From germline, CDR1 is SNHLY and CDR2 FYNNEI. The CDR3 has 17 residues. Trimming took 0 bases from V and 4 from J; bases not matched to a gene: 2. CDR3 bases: TGTGCCAGCAGTGAAGCGACTAGCGGGAGGGGGTACAATGAGCAGTTCTTC. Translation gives CASSEATSGRGYNEQFF.

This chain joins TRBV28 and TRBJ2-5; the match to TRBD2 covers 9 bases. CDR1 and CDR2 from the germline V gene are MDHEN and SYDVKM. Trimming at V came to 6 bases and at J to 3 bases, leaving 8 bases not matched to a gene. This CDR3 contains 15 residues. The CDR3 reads CASRIRLADKETQYF. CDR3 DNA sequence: TGTGCCAGCAGGATTCGACTAGCGGACAAAGAGACCCAGTACTTC.

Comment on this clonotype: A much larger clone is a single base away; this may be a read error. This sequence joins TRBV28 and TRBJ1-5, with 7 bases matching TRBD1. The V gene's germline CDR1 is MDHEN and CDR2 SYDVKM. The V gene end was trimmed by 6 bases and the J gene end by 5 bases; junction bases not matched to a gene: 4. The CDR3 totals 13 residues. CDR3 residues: CASRGDSYQPQHF. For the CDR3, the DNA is TGTGCCAGCAGGGGGGACAGCTATCAGCCCCAGCATTTT. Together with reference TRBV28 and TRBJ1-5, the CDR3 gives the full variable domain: DVKVTQSSRYLVKRTGEKVFLECVQDMDHENMFWYRQDPGLGLRLIYFSYDVKMKEKGDIPEGYSVSREKKERFSLILESASTNQTSMYLCASRGDSYQPQHFGDGTRLSIL.